These T cell receptor beta chains were read from a single sample in a study of T cells in localized non-small cell lung cancer. The repertoire was sequenced with immunoSEQ multiplex PCR; TCRdb's copy has only in-frame clones and lacks some. Counted here are 30,000 to 40,000 clones, more than 75% occurring once; the ten biggest clones make up approximately 6.9%. Specimen: peripheral blood, collected before any cancer treatment. These receptors were taken from a man aged 40 to 69 with stage I lung adenocarcinoma. Both conserved end residues are part of each CDR3. D genes are given only for firm matches. Only part of the rows carry a size: once, few, many, or a class if the clone is expanded.

J gene	clone size	D gene	V gene	CDR3 DNA	CDR3 protein
TRBJ2-3	.	TRBD2	TRBV4-1	TGCGCCAGCAGCCAGTATACTAGCGTAGAAGATACGCAGTATTTT	CASSQYTSVEDTQYF
TRBJ2-5	.	.	TRBV11-2	TGTGCCAGCAGCTTAGAGGCTGGTCAGGGGACCCAGTACTTC	CASSLEAGQGTQYF
TRBJ2-7	.	.	TRBV6-6	TGTGCCAGCACGGTGGGATACGAGCAGTACTTC	CASTVGYEQYF
TRBJ1-4	.	TRBD1	TRBV5-1	TGCGCCAGCAGCCCCGGACAGGTTGCAACTAATGAAAAACTGTTTTTT	CASSPGQVATNEKLFF
TRBJ1-1	.	.	TRBV9	TGTGCCAGCAGCCCCCGGCAGGACGTTGGGTGGGCTTTCTTT	CASSPRQDVGWAFF
TRBJ2-1	.	.	TRBV5-1	TGCGCCAGCAGAGCGAGCTCCTACAATGAGCAGTTCTTC	CASRASSYNEQFF
TRBJ2-1	.	.	TRBV28	TGTGCCAGCAGTTTAAGGGGGGCGGGCTACAATGAGCAGTTCTTC	CASSLRGAGYNEQFF
TRBJ2-5	.	TRBD2	TRBV11-2	TGTGCCAGCAGCTTTGGGGTAGCGGGAGCAGAGACCCAGTACTTC	CASSFGVAGAETQYF
TRBJ1-3	.	.	TRBV5-4	TGTGCCAGCAGCTTGGGAGGAGGACACAGGGTCGGAGGCACCATATATTTT	CASSLGGGHRVGGTIYF
TRBJ2-5	.	.	TRBV7-6	TGTGCCAGCAGCCTCCCTCAAGGGACCCAGTACTTC	CASSLPQGTQYF
TRBJ1-2	.	.	TRBV4-3	TGCGCCAGCAGCCTACACCCCGGGACCTATGGCTACACCTTC	CASSLHPGTYGYTF
TRBJ1-5	.	TRBD1	TRBV27	TGTGCCAGCAGTTTGGGACAGGGGAGGCAGCCCCAGCATTTT	CASSLGQGRQPQHF
TRBJ2-7	.	.	TRBV4-1	TGCGCCAGCAGCGGCTGGTCAGCCGTAAAAAAGGGCTCCTACCACGAGCAGTACTTC	CASSGWSAVKKGSYHEQYF
TRBJ2-7	.	.	TRBV12-5	TGTGCTAGTGCAGCGGACGGCAGCTCCTACGAGCAGTACTTC	CASAADGSSYEQYF
TRBJ2-7	.	.	TRBV19	TGTGCCAGTAGTACGGGGGTCCCGAACCAGGGCCACGAGCAGTACTTC	CASSTGVPNQGHEQYF
TRBJ1-4	.	TRBD1	TRBV5-1	TGCGCCAGCAGCTGGACAGGGATTAACGAAAAACTGTTTTTT	CASSWTGINEKLFF
TRBJ1-3	.	.	TRBV5-1	TGCGCCAGCAGCTTGGCTCCAGACTCTGGAAACACCATATATTTT	CASSLAPDSGNTIYF
TRBJ2-7	.	TRBD2	TRBV7-9	TGTGCCAGCAGCAACTTAGCGGGAGGCCACGAGCAGTACTTC	CASSNLAGGHEQYF
TRBJ2-7	.	.	TRBV5-6	TGTGCCAGCAATTCAGGGAACCGAATCTACGAGCAGTACTTC	CASNSGNRIYEQYF
TRBJ1-5	.	.	TRBV28	TGTGCCAGCAGTATGGACACGCTGGGGCCCCAGCATTTT	CASSMDTLGPQHF
TRBJ2-1	.	TRBD2	TRBV19	TGTGCCAGTAGTCGCCGGGTAGCGGGAGGTAATGAGCAGTTCTTC	CASSRRVAGGNEQFF
TRBJ2-3	.	TRBD2	TRBV4-1	TGCGCCAGCAGCCTTTCCACCTTTCCCGGACTAGCGGGAGAAGGGACAGATACGCAGTATTTT	CASSLSTFPGLAGEGTDTQYF
TRBJ2-7	.	TRBD2	TRBV11-2	TGTGCCAGCAGCTTAGAGCCTAGCGGGACGGGCGAGCAGTACTTC	CASSLEPSGTGEQYF
TRBJ2-3	.	TRBD1	TRBV13	TGTGCCAGCAGCTTCGGGACAGGGCCCGGGGATACGCAGTATTTT	CASSFGTGPGDTQYF
TRBJ1-3	few	.	TRBV7-9	TGTGCCAGCAGCTCCCGACAGGCGGGAAACACCATATATTTT	CASSSRQAGNTIYF
TRBJ1-1	.	TRBD1	TRBV28	TGTGCCAGCAGTTCGACAGGGTTAGGGGACACTGAAGCTTTCTTT	CASSSTGLGDTEAFF
TRBJ1-2	.	.	TRBV28	TGTGCCAGCAGTTTTGTCGGCGTCTATGGCTACACCTTC	CASSFVGVYGYTF
TRBJ2-1	.	TRBD2	TRBV12-5	TGTGCTAGTGGTTTGGAACTAGCGGGAGGGCCGATAAATGAGCAGTTCTTC	CASGLELAGGPINEQFF
TRBJ2-1	.	.	TRBV11-3	TGTGCCAGCAGCTTTGGAGGGGACGTAGATGAGCAGTTCTTC	CASSFGGDVDEQFF
TRBJ1-5	.	TRBD1	TRBV6-6	TGTGCCACCAAAGGGACAGGGAATCAGCCCCAGCATTTT	CATKGTGNQPQHF
TRBJ1-1	.	.	TRBV7-3	TGTGCCAGCAGCCTCGGGACAAACACTGAAGCTTTCTTT	CASSLGTNTEAFF
TRBJ1-2	.	.	TRBV6-6	TGTGCCAGCAGTATGGACAGTAACTATGGCTACACCTTC	CASSMDSNYGYTF
TRBJ2-1	.	.	TRBV28	TGTGCCAGCAGTTTTGAGCAGGGTAACTACAATGAGCAGTTCTTC	CASSFEQGNYNEQFF
TRBJ2-2	.	.	TRBV19	TGTGCCAGTAGTGGGTGGACTAAAAACACCGGGGAGCTGTTTTTT	CASSGWTKNTGELFF
TRBJ2-1	.	.	TRBV9	TGTGCCAGCAGCCTCCGGGACTTTACCTACAATGAGCAGTTCTTC	CASSLRDFTYNEQFF
TRBJ2-1	.	.	TRBV7-9	TGTGCCAGCAGCTTAGTGTTTGGGGCGGCCAGTGAGCAGTTCTTC	CASSLVFGAASEQFF
TRBJ2-3	.	.	TRBV30	TGTGCCTGGAGTGTAAGTGGATCTAGCACAGATACGCAGTATTTT	CAWSVSGSSTDTQYF
TRBJ2-3	once	TRBD1	TRBV7-3	TGTGCCAGCAGCTTAAGCGGGACAGGGGCCGGTGATACGCAGTATTTT	CASSLSGTGAGDTQYF
TRBJ1-1	.	TRBD1	TRBV7-2	TGTGCCAGCCGTCCGGGACAGATGAACACTGAAGCTTTCTTT	CASRPGQMNTEAFF
TRBJ2-2	.	.	TRBV10-3	TGTGCCATCAGTGAGCGGGAGAGTTACACCGGGGAGCTGTTTTTT	CAISERESYTGELFF
TRBJ1-1	few	.	TRBV29-1	TGCAGCGTGATTGGGGGCAGGGCCACTGAAGCTTTCTTT	CSVIGGRATEAFF
TRBJ1-4	.	.	TRBV5-1	TGCGCCAGCAGCTTGGGGACGGGAAATGAAAAACTGTTTTTT	CASSLGTGNEKLFF
TRBJ2-7	.	.	TRBV28	TGTGCCAGCAGTTTACGTGGTTCTCCTCCCTACGAGCAGTACTTC	CASSLRGSPPYEQYF
TRBJ2-2	.	.	TRBV4-3	TGCGCCAGCAGCCAAGATGGGGGGAGACTTACCGGGGAGCTGTTTTTT	CASSQDGGRLTGELFF
TRBJ2-4	.	TRBD1	TRBV6-5	TGTGCCAGCACTCCCACAGGGGCGCGGAAAAACATTCAGTACTTC	CASTPTGARKNIQYF
TRBJ2-7	once	TRBD1	TRBV18	TGTGCCAGCTCACCCGCTCCGGGACAGGGGAATTCACCCTACGAGCAGTACTTC	CASSPAPGQGNSPYEQYF
TRBJ1-1	.	.	TRBV5-1	TGCGCCAGCAGTTTTCAGGGGAACACTGAAGCTTTCTTT	CASSFQGNTEAFF
TRBJ1-5	.	.	TRBV4-1	TGCGCCAGCAGCCAAGATCGGGACATACAGCCCCAGCATTTT	CASSQDRDIQPQHF
TRBJ2-7	.	TRBD2	TRBV5-4	TGTGCCAGCAGCTATGGACTAGACTCCTACGAGCAGTACTTC	CASSYGLDSYEQYF
TRBJ1-1	.	TRBD1	TRBV4-3	TGCGCCAGCAGCCTTTCAGTGACAGGGGCCTCCGCTGCTGAAGCTTTCTTT	CASSLSVTGASAAEAFF
TRBJ2-7	.	.	TRBV5-6	TGTGCCAGCAGCTCTAGGTGGGGCTCCTACGAGCAGTACTTC	CASSSRWGSYEQYF
TRBJ1-1	.	.	TRBV21-1	TGTGCCAGCAGCAATCGCTACTCGACAGGGTCGCGCCGTCCGAACACTGAAGCTTTCTTT	CASSNRYSTGSRRPNTEAFF
TRBJ2-7	.	.	TRBV29-1	TGCAGCGTTGAAAACAGGGCCTACGAGCAGTACTTC	CSVENRAYEQYF
TRBJ1-5	.	.	TRBV5-5	TGTGCCAGCAGCTTAAGGGCGGATCAGCCCCAGCATTTT	CASSLRADQPQHF
TRBJ2-3	.	TRBD2	TRBV29-1	TGCAGCGTTGCTCAACTAGCGGGAAGGAAAGATACGCAGTATTTT	CSVAQLAGRKDTQYF
TRBJ2-1	.	.	TRBV7-6	TGTGCCAGCAGCGAAGACAGGAGCTCCTACAATGAGCAGTTCTTC	CASSEDRSSYNEQFF
TRBJ1-5	.	TRBD1	TRBV19	TGTGCCAGTAGTCCAACAGGGGTCAATCAGCCCCAGCATTTT	CASSPTGVNQPQHF
TRBJ1-2	once	.	TRBV7-2	TGTGCCAGCAGTTCCAGCTCAGTACGGCGCTTGGGCTATGGCTACACCTTC	CASSSSSVRRLGYGYTF
TRBJ2-5	.	.	TRBV7-8	TGTGCCAGCAGCTTACTGGGCGGCGGCGAGACCCAGTACTTC	CASSLLGGGETQYF
TRBJ2-2	.	.	TRBV4-3	TGCGCCAGCAGCCAAGCCCCGACCGGGGAGCTGTTTTTT	CASSQAPTGELFF